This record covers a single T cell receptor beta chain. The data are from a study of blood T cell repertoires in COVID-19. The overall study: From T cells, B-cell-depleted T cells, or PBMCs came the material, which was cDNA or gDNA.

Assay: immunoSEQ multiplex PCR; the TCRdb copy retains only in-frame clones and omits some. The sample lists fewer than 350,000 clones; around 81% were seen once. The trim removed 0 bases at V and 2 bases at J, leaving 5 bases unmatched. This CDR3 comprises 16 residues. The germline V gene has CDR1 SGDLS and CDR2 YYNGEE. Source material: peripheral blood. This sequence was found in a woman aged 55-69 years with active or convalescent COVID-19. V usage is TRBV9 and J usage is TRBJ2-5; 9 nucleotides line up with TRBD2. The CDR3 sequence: CASSVGASGVQETQYF. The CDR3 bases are TGTGCCAGCAGCGTAGGTGCTAGCGGGGTTCAAGAGACCCAGTACTTC.